A single T cell receptor (beta chain) is shown here with its context. The target antigen is unknown. Libraries were prepared by immunoSEQ multiplex PCR; TCRdb keeps only in-frame clonotypes and omits some of them. The sample has about 58,000 clones; 80% to 90% are singletons. This specimen belongs to a study of OX40 agonist ivuxolimab in advanced cancers. Study-level results: CD8+ T cells (on average) carried more expanded clones than CD4+ T cells.

The CDR3 loop spans 14 amino acids. The V end lost 3 bases, the J end lost 7 bases, and 13 bases lay between the germline ends. Germline V lookup: CDR1 MDHEN, CDR2 SYDVKM. Specimen: CD4+ or CD8+ T cells sorted from blood, collected in a trial of the OX40 agonist ivuxolimab. The sequence derives from an adult with an advanced solid tumor such as melanoma, head and neck, liver or kidney cancer. The chain combines TRBV28 with TRBJ1-5; D may be TRBD1 (6 bases). The CDR3 here is CASSFSQGSQPQHF. The CDR3 DNA reads as TGTGCCAGCAGTTTCTCGCAGGGGAGCCAGCCCCAGCATTTT.